This TCR beta chain was identified in a study of blood T cell repertoires in COVID-19. Clones were sequenced by immunoSEQ multiplex PCR, and TCRdb holds only the in-frame ones, with some missing. This sample has about 98,000 clones, with approximately 84% found just once. Concerning this clone: This specimen includes other DNA sequences encoding the same CDR3.

The specimen was peripheral blood. The source is a woman of 80 years or more with acute or convalescent COVID-19.

The CDR3 loop reads CASSEGTNQPQHF. The CDR3 DNA reads as TGCGCCAGCAGTGAGGGGACAAATCAGCCCCAGCATTTT. The chain has TRBV10-1 and TRBJ1-5; D might be TRBD1 (6 bases). The CDR3 extends over 13 amino acids. V was clipped by 2 bases and J by 4 bases, with 6 bases between them. Germline assignment: CDR1 WNHNN and CDR2 SYGVQD (reference sequence).